The present TCR beta chain was sequenced within a study of blood T cell repertoires in COVID-19. Sequencing used immunoSEQ multiplex PCR; TCRdb keeps in-frame clones, though not all of them. The sample has roughly 250,000 clones; roughly 90% are singletons. Germline CDR1 and CDR2: KGHDR and SFDVKD. V was cut by 1 base and J by 2 bases, with 10 bases left in between. CDR3 length: 15 residues. This TCR was sampled from a woman aged 35 to 49 who had recovered from COVID-19. The genes are TRBV24-1 and TRBJ2-5; D is unresolved. The sample consisted of peripheral blood. CDR3 protein: CATSDFVGHQETQYF. CDR3 sequence (DNA): TGTGCCACCAGTGATTTCGTCGGTCATCAAGAGACCCAGTACTTC.